The clone carrying this T cell receptor (beta chain) was counted at least ten times. Its antigen is currently unknown. These data come from a study of early T cells in non-severe SARS-CoV-2 infection. Study-wide context: The sequenced material was bulk RNA from unsorted whole blood, and its chains were unpaired.

cDNA molecules, individually, were tagged with unique molecular identifiers. Each CDR3 protein is one row after TCRdb ran MiXCR on the 5' RACE reads. The data show 40,000 or so distinct CDR3 sequences, with approximately 5.1% seen just once and over 6% held by the top ten. General study results and limits: There was a bias toward anti-spike CD8 responses in VDJdb matching, which missed private and CD4 specificities.

The CDR3 is made up of 14 amino acids. The germline V gene has CDR1 DFQATT and CDR2 SNEGSKA (reference sequence). The junction had 9 bases not matched to a gene; V was cut back by 6 bases and J by 7 bases. The sequence was collected from an adult who was a healthcare worker with PCR-confirmed SARS-CoV-2 infection or an uninfected control (not recorded which). J is TRBJ2-1 and V is TRBV20-1; 10 bases line up with TRBD2. Sequencing was performed on whole blood, taken at baseline. In DNA form, the CDR3 reads TGCAGTGCCGAACTAGCGGGAAGCGGGAATGAGCAGTTCTTC. Protein: CSAELAGSGNEQFF.